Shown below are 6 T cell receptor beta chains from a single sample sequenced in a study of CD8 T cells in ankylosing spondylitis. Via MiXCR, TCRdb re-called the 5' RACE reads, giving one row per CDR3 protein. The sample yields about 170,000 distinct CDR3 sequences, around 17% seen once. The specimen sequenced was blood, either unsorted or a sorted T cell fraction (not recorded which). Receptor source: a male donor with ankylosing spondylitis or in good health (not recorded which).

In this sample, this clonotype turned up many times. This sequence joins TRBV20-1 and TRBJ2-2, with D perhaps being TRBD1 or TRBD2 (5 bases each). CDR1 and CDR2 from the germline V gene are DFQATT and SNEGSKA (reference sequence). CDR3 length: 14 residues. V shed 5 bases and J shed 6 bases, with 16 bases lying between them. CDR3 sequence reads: CSAGASGAAGELFF. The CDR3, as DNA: TGCAGTGCTGGGGCCTCTGGAGCGGCCGGGGAGCTGTTTTTT.

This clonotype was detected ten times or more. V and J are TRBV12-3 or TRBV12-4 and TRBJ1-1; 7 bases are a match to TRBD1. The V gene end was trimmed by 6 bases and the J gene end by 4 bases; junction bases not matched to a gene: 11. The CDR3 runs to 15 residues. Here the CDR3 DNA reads TGTGCCAGCAGACCGTCGGCAGGGGGGAGCACTGAAGCTTTCTTT. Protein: CASRPSAGGSTEAFF.

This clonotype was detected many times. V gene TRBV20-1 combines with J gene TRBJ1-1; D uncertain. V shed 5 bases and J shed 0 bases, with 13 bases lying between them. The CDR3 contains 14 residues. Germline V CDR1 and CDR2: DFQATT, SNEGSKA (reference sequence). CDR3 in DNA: TGCAGTGCTCCCGGGCCTAGAGTGAACACTGAAGCTTTCTTT. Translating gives CSAPGPRVNTEAFF.

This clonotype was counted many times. The CDR3 here is CATSDLWGTSGRKETQYF. DNA of the CDR3: TGTGCCACCAGTGATCTGTGGGGGACTAGCGGGAGGAAAGAGACCCAGTACTTC. The chain uses TRBV24-1 and TRBJ2-5; TRBD2 matches at 15 bases. V lost 3 bases to trimming and J lost 3 bases; unmatched junction nucleotides: 7. In germline, CDR1 is KGHDR, CDR2 SFDVKD. CDR3 length: 18 residues.

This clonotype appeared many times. DNA for the CDR3: TGCAGCGGGGGGGGACAGGGCTATGGCTACACCTTC. It is translated as CSGGGQGYGYTF. The chain links TRBV29-1 to TRBJ1-2; TRBD1 matches 9 bases. Germline trimming cut 7 bases from V and 4 bases from J; bases unmatched to any gene: 4. The CDR3 contains 12 residues. The germline V gene encodes CDR1 SQVTM and CDR2 ANQGSEA.

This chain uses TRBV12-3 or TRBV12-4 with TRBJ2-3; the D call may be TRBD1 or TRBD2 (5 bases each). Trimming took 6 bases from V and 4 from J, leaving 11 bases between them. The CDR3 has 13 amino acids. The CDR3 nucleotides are TGTGCCAGCAGCGAGAGGGACGCAGATACGCAGTATTTT. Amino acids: CASSERDADTQYF.